Below, one T cell receptor (beta chain) is given with its context. Its specificity is unknown. The sample comes from a study of cytomegalovirus exposure and HLA in healthy donors. Study context: Findings of an earlier analysis included more than 90 million unique TCR beta sequences from 170 million or so T cells. Study observations and caveats: By a later analysis, the bulk of CMV-associated TCR beta chains appeared HLA-restricted.

Vbeta (60) and Jbeta (13) primers were used in the PCR. Generated by immunoSEQ multiplex PCR, the TCRdb table keeps only in-frame clones and is missing some. The table shows 90,000 to 120,000 clones, with 77% occurring only once. Healthy bone marrow donors made up the cohort. The material sequenced was PBMCs. The receptor comes from a male donor in good health and CMV-seronegative.

CDR3 sequence (DNA): TGTGCCAGCAGCTTGGAAGGTTTTGGACAGAGGGCTGAAGCTTTCTTT. This sequence encodes CASSLEGFGQRAEAFF. The rearrangement uses TRBV5-4 and TRBJ1-1; maybe TRBD1 (6 bases). Germline V gene lookup returns CDR1 SGHNT and CDR2 YYREEE (reference sequence). Trimming left V 0 bases short and J 6 bases short, with 18 bases between. The CDR3 length is 16 residues.